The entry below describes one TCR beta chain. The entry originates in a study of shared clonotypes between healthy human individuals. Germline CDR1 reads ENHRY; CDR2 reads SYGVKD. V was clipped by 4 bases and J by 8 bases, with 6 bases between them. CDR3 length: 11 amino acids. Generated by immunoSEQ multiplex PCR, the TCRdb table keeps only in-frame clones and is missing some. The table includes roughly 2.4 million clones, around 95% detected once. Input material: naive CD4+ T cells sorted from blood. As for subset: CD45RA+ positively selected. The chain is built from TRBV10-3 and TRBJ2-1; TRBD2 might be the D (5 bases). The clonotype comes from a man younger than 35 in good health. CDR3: CAISGTYEQFF. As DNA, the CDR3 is TGTGCCATCAGTGGGACTTATGAGCAGTTCTTC.